This T cell receptor beta chain originates from a study of T cells in Graves' hyperthyroidism and ophthalmopathy. Notes on the study in general: With a median lead of about 6.9 months before onset, the model predicted ophthalmopathy. Clonotypes that were expanded in thyroid above 0.001 mostly appeared in blood too. Classification by a 13 V-J model distinguished ophthalmopathy from stable hyperthyroidism.

Trimming took 8 bases from V and 4 from J, leaving 15 bases between them. CDR3 length: 13 residues. Germline CDR1 and CDR2: LNHDA and SQIVND (reference sequence). Any patient presenting with uncontrolled infection, other autoimmune disease, pregnancy or lactation was left out. Regions amplified from RNA transcripts were the TCR beta CDR3 regions. Initially, a first-round RT-PCR of the TCR CDR3 employed the HTBI primer set. TCRdb passed the multiplex PCR reads through MiXCR, listing each CDR3 protein once. The table lists 550,000 to 700,000 distinct CDR3 sequences, roughly 46% of them singletons. This clonotype was counted a few times. Its antigen is not identified. Given a much more abundant clone one base away, this may be a read error.

The TCR sequence derives from an adult woman with Graves' disease, either hyperthyroidism or ophthalmopathy (not recorded which). The V call is TRBV19, the J call TRBJ2-7, with D perhaps given as TRBD1 or TRBD2 (5 bases each). The sequenced sample consisted of peripheral blood or thyroid tissue (not recorded which). This CDR3 reads CASGAGTHYEQYF. The CDR3 DNA sequence: TGTGCCAGTGGTGCCGGGACCCATTACGAGCAGTACTTC.